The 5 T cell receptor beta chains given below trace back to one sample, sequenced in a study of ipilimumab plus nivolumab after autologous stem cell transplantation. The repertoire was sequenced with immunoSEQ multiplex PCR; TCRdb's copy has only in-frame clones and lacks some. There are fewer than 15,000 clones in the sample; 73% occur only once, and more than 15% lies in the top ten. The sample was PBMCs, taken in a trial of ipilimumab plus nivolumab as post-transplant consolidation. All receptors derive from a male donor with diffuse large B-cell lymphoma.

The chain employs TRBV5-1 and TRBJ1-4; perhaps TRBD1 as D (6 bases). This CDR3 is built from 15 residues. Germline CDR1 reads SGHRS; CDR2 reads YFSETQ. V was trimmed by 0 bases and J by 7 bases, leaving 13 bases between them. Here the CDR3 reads CASSLGRGRGEKLFF. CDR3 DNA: TGCGCCAGCAGCTTGGGCAGGGGTCGGGGTGAAAAACTGTTTTTT.

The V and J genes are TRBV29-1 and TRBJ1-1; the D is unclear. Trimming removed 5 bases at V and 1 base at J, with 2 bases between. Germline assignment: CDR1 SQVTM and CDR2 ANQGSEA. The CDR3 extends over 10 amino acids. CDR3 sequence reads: CSVWNTEAFF. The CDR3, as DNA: TGCAGCGTTTGGAACACTGAAGCTTTCTTT.

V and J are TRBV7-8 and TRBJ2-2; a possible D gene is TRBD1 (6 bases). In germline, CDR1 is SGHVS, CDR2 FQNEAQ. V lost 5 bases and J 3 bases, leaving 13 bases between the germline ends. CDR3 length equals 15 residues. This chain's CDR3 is CASSARGSHTGELFF. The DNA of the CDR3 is TGTGCCAGCAGCGCCAGGGGAAGTCACACCGGGGAGCTGTTTTTT.

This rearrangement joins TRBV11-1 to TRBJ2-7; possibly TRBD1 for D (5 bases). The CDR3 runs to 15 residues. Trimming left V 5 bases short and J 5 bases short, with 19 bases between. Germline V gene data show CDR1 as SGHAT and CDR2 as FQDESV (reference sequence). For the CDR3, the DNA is TGTGCCAGCAGCCCATCCCAAACAAGGGGCGACGAGCAGTACTTC. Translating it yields CASSPSQTRGDEQYF.

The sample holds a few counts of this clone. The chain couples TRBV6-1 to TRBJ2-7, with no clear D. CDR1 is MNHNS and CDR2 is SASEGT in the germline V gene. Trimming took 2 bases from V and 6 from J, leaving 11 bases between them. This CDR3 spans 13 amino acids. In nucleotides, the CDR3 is TGTGCCAGCAGTGAAAGTCGCGGTCTCGAGCAGTACTTC. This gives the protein CASSESRGLEQYF.